What follows are 20 T cell receptor beta chains derived from one specimen sequenced in a study of cytomegalovirus exposure and HLA in healthy donors. PCR was performed using 60 Vbeta and 13 Jbeta primers. This table comes from immunoSEQ multiplex PCR, and its TCRdb copy is limited to in-frame clones, with some not included. The data show 160,000 or so clones, just under 80% seen once. Sequencing used PBMCs. Every receptor here comes from a man aged 18 to 30 in good health and CMV-seropositive.

V usage is TRBV27 and J usage is TRBJ2-7, with unresolved D. Trimming removed 3 bases from V and 0 bases from J, with 6 bases in between. The germline gives CDR1 MNHEY, CDR2 SMNVEV (reference sequence). This CDR3 region has 13 residues. As DNA, the CDR3 is TGTGCCAGCAGTTTGCGACACTCCTACGAGCAGTACTTC. It codes for CASSLRHSYEQYF.

This clone appeared once. The chain combines TRBV5-1 with TRBJ2-7; D is possibly TRBD1 (7 bases). The V gene lost 4 bases and the J gene lost 0 bases, with 14 bases spanning the gap. The germline V gene encodes CDR1 SGHRS and CDR2 YFSETQ. This CDR3 has 15 amino acids. In DNA form, the CDR3 reads TGCGCCAGCAGCCAAGGAGGGGACAGCTCCTACGAGCAGTACTTC. It is translated as CASSQGGDSSYEQYF.

A note on this clone: Since the CDR3 does not end with the conserved phenylalanine or tryptophan, this likely comes from a read error. The gene calls are TRBV14 and TRBJ1-6; D uncertain. Per germline, CDR1 SGHDN and CDR2 FVKESK. The length of the CDR3 is 13 residues. V was trimmed by 2 bases and J by 8 bases, leaving 7 bases between them. The CDR3, as DNA: TGTGCCAGCAGCCAATCGAGTTATTCACCCCTCCACCTT. Protein product: CASSQSSYSPLHL.

Regarding this clone: Germline is not matched at one junction end, which may reflect a read error. The rearrangement joins TRBV4-1 to TRBJ1-2, with unresolved D. The CDR3 loop spans 13 amino acids. Germline V lookup: CDR1 MGHRA, CDR2 YSYEKL. CDR3 DNA: TGCGCCAGCAGACAAGTAGCCGCCCGCGGCGCTACCTTC. Translating it yields CASRQVAARGATF.

The V call is TRBV7-2, the J call TRBJ2-1; D is ambiguous. The CDR3 loop spans 15 amino acids. Germline V CDR1 and CDR2: SGHTA, FQGNSA. The ends were cut back, 2 bases at V and 1 base at J, with 9 bases in the middle. The CDR3 nucleotides are TGTGCCAGCAGCTTAACACCTTTTTCCTACAATGAGCAGTTCTTC. It yields the protein CASSLTPFSYNEQFF.

The chain links TRBV19 to TRBJ2-1, with D possibly TRBD2 on 6 matching bases. V was clipped by 4 bases and J by 5 bases, with 21 bases between them. This CDR3 has 17 amino acids. Germline CDR1 and CDR2: LNHDA and SQIVND (reference sequence). The CDR3, as DNA: TGTGCCAGTAGTAAGCTCTCGGGGACTCAGATGAACAATGAGCAGTTCTTC. Translation gives CASSKLSGTQMNNEQFF.

V gene TRBV11-2 combines with J gene TRBJ2-5; 8 bases line up with TRBD2. The CDR3 runs 17 residues. Losses at the gene ends were 2 bases for V and 5 bases for J; bases not matched to a gene: 13. Germline V lookup: CDR1 SGHAT, CDR2 FQNNGV. CDR3 sequence reads: CASSLIGTRRSGETQYF. DNA of the CDR3: TGTGCCAGCAGCTTAATTGGGACTAGACGTTCTGGGGAGACCCAGTACTTC.

The rearrangement joins TRBV27 to TRBJ1-4; D remains unclear. V lost 8 bases, J lost 8 bases, and 18 bases lay in between. The CDR3 runs to 14 residues. Germline V gene sequence: CDR1 MNHEY, CDR2 SMNVEV (reference sequence). This CDR3 is CASGFGGPGEKLFF. In nucleotides, the CDR3 is TGTGCCAGCGGCTTTGGAGGCCCGGGCGAAAAACTGTTTTTT.

The V gene is TRBV10-3, the J gene TRBJ2-2, with TRBD2 matching over 7 bases. This CDR3 spans 13 amino acids. V was clipped by 10 bases and J by 3 bases; unmatched bases: 5. From germline, CDR1 is ENHRY and CDR2 SYGVKD. CDR3 in amino acids: CATIAGDTGELFF. CDR3 sequence (DNA): TGTGCCACCATAGCGGGTGACACCGGGGAGCTGTTTTTT.

The chain combines TRBV5-6 with TRBJ2-7; D may be TRBD1 (6 bases). V was shortened by 2 bases and J by 2 bases, with 11 bases between the two germline ends. The V gene's germline CDR1 is SGHDT and CDR2 YYEEEE. The length of the CDR3 is 14 residues. CDR3 bases: TGTGCCAGCAGCTTCGGTACAGGGACCTACGAGCAGTACTTC. Encoded protein: CASSFGTGTYEQYF.

The chain has TRBV27 and TRBJ2-7; D gene uncertain. This CDR3 is built from 14 residues. Trimming removed 5 bases from V and 0 bases from J, with 11 bases in between. Germline V lookup: CDR1 MNHEY, CDR2 SMNVEV (reference sequence). Written as DNA, the CDR3 is TGTGCCAGCAGTAAAGTAATCAGCTCCTACGAGCAGTACTTC. Encoded protein: CASSKVISSYEQYF.

The chain couples TRBV4-1 to TRBJ2-3; 9 bases are a match to TRBD1. The CDR3 spans 15 residues. The V gene's germline CDR1 is MGHRA and CDR2 YSYEKL. After removal of 4 bases from V and 0 bases from J, the junction contained 2 bases not matched to a gene. The CDR3: CASSRGQGSTDTQYF. The CDR3 nucleotides are TGCGCCAGCAGCCGGGGACAGGGCAGCACAGATACGCAGTATTTT.

V and J are TRBV4-1 and TRBJ2-1; tentatively, D is TRBD2 (6 bases). There are 16 residues in the CDR3. V lost 3 bases and J lost 10, with 22 bases in between. Germline V CDR1 and CDR2: MGHRA, YSYEKL. This chain's CDR3 is CASSQNSGPSRYEQFF. The CDR3 DNA follows: TGCGCCAGCAGCCAGAATAGCGGACCTTCGCGGTACGAGCAGTTCTTC.

The chain employs TRBV29-1 and TRBJ2-3; D is uncertain. Germline values: CDR1 SQVTM, CDR2 ANQGSEA. V was shortened by 6 bases and J by 10 bases, with 11 bases between the two germline ends. This CDR3 has 10 amino acids. The CDR3 loop reads CSVGPPPQYF. The CDR3 region has the DNA TGCAGCGTGGGCCCTCCCCCGCAGTATTTT.

The V call is TRBV4-1, the J call TRBJ2-5, with 7 nucleotides matching TRBD2. The CDR3 covers 18 residues. V trimming: 3 bases; J trimming: 2 bases; junction bases outside the gene matches: 15. The V gene's germline CDR1 is MGHRA and CDR2 YSYEKL. This CDR3 is CASSQGGVPGGIQETQYF. The CDR3 coding sequence is TGCGCCAGCAGCCAGGGGGGGGTTCCTGGGGGGATACAAGAGACCCAGTACTTC.

V and J are TRBV5-1 and TRBJ1-2, with D tentatively TRBD1 (6 bases). CDR3 size: 17 residues. Trimming removed 1 base from V and 5 bases from J, with 21 bases in between. Per the germline V gene, CDR1 is SGHRS and CDR2 is YFSETQ. This CDR3 reads CASSLFGGQPFRYGYTF. The DNA of the CDR3 is TGCGCCAGCAGCTTGTTCGGCGGACAGCCATTTAGGTATGGCTACACCTTC.

V gene TRBV6-1 combines with J gene TRBJ1-1, with TRBD1 as a possible D gene (5 bases). The germline V gene encodes CDR1 MNHNS and CDR2 SASEGT. Between the trimmed V and J ends, which lost 0 bases and 0 bases, there was a span of 11 bases. The CDR3 covers 16 residues. The CDR3 nucleotides are TGTGCCAGCAGTGAAGCGGCAGGGTTCGTGAACACTGAAGCTTTCTTT. Its protein is CASSEAAGFVNTEAFF.

The chain uses TRBV5-1 and TRBJ2-7; TRBD1 aligns across 8 bases. This CDR3 has 14 amino acids. V lost 4 bases and J lost 3; bases outside the gene matches: 6. CDR1 and CDR2 (germline): SGHRS, YFSETQ. In DNA, the CDR3 is TGCGCCAGCAGCCTACCTGACAGGGGCTACGAGCAGTACTTC. This encodes CASSLPDRGYEQYF.

This chain links TRBV4-3 with TRBJ2-7; D uncertain. This CDR3 has 15 amino acids. Germline assignment: CDR1 LGHNA and CDR2 YSLEER. V was cut by 1 base and J by 0 bases, with 10 bases left in between. CDR3 bases: TGCGCCAGCAGCCAAGGCAGGTTTAGCTCCTACGAGCAGTACTTC. Translating it yields CASSQGRFSSYEQYF.

This chain connects TRBV9 to TRBJ2-1; TRBD2 matches at 9 bases. Germline V gives CDR1 SGDLS, CDR2 YYNGEE. Losses at the gene ends were 4 bases for V and 10 bases for J; bases not matched to a gene: 9. CDR3 size: 14 residues. The CDR3 sequence: CASSKAGGPREQFF. The CDR3 DNA reads as TGTGCCAGCAGCAAGGCGGGAGGGCCGAGGGAGCAGTTCTTC.